This T cell receptor beta chain was found in a study of cytomegalovirus exposure and HLA in healthy donors. Study overall: Unique TCRs numbering roughly 85 million, obtained from HLA-typed donors, made up an early data release.

The CDR3 contains 13 residues. The germline V gene has CDR1 SGDLS and CDR2 YYNGEE. V lost 6 bases and J 4 bases, leaving 12 bases between the germline ends. The PCR was carried out with 60 Vbeta primers and 13 Jbeta primers. Measured with immunoSEQ multiplex PCR; TCRdb has only the in-frame clones, and not every one. The sample holds about 140,000 clones, roughly 80% seen once. Sequencing was performed on PBMCs. The receptor was isolated from a man in his forties in good health and CMV-seronegative. V is TRBV9 and J is TRBJ2-3; a weak D match, TRBD1 (6 bases). CDR3 bases: TGTGCCAGCACGAGGGGGTATGCAGATACGCAGTATTTT. Its translation: CASTRGYADTQYF.